This T cell receptor beta chain was recorded in a study of T cell responses to AZD1222 COVID-19 vaccine. Study-wide points: Spike-specific TCRs gained breadth and depth after people received two AZD1222 doses. CD4 TCRs associated with vaccination spanned spike, dominating at 160-218 and 743-854. Donors skewed white British and female; clonal diversity was possibly underestimated.

Generated by immunoSEQ multiplex PCR, the TCRdb table keeps only in-frame clones and is missing some. The sample contains 150,000 or so clones, about 90% of which appear only once. Timing groups of about 4 and about 12 weeks for second doses were pooled. This clone is categorized as medium-sized. Its specificity is unknown. Germline V gives CDR1 LNHDA, CDR2 SQIVND (reference sequence). Trimming cost V 9 bases and J 2 bases, with 14 bases left between them. The CDR3 extends over 14 amino acids. The gene calls are TRBV19 and TRBJ1-3, with a possible D match to TRBD1 (6 bases). Sequencing was performed on peripheral blood, taken 28 days after the second AZD1222 dose. The receptor was isolated from an adult who received the AZD1222 COVID-19 vaccine. The CDR3 nucleotides are TGTGCCAGCCGCCCAGGGGCCACTGGAAACACCATATATTTT. Encoded protein: CASRPGATGNTIYF.